Listed here are 11 T cell receptor beta chains from one sample, sequenced in a study of neurological immune-mediated disorders. TCRdb reprocessed the 5' RACE reads via MiXCR and lists one record per CDR3 protein. In the table there are 69,000 or so distinct CDR3 sequences, roughly 4.8% of which are singletons. The sample was PBMCs. The origin of the receptors is a woman between 65 and 79 years old with multiple sclerosis.

This clonotype was seen a few times. This chain uses TRBV5-1 with TRBJ2-7; no firm D call. Germline V gene data show CDR1 as SGHRS and CDR2 as YFSETQ. The V gene lost 0 bases and the J gene lost 3 bases, with 7 bases spanning the gap. CDR3 length: 13 amino acids. CDR3 region: CASSLAGYYEQYF. The DNA of the CDR3 is TGCGCCAGCAGCTTGGCCGGCTACTACGAGCAGTACTTC.

This clonotype was observed a handful of times. The gene calls are TRBV7-8 and TRBJ2-1, with 8 bases matching TRBD2. Germline CDR1 and CDR2: SGHVS and FQNEAQ. With V trimmed by 4 bases and J by 8 bases, 13 bases remained unmatched. The CDR3 spans 16 residues. CDR3 protein: CASSSRGLAGLYEQFF. CDR3 DNA sequence: TGTGCCAGCAGCTCCCGTGGGCTAGCGGGTTTATATGAGCAGTTCTTC.

At least ten counts were recorded for this clonotype. J is TRBJ2-3 and V is TRBV18; D is ambiguous. Germline lookup yields CDR1 KGHSH and CDR2 LQKENI. The CDR3 loop spans 13 amino acids. V gave up 6 bases and J gave up 0 bases, with 7 bases separating them. CDR3: CASSQDSTDTQYF. The CDR3 coding sequence is TGTGCCAGCTCGCAGGACAGCACAGATACGCAGTATTTT.

This clonotype has at least ten counts. V gene TRBV20-1 combines with J gene TRBJ2-3; D uncertain. Trimming removed 3 bases at V and 4 bases at J, with 14 bases between. This CDR3 region has 14 residues. Germline loops: CDR1 DFQATT, CDR2 SNEGSKA (reference sequence). The CDR3 bases are TGCAGTGCTAGTAGTAAGGAGAGGCCAGATACGCAGTATTTT. As protein: CSASSKERPDTQYF.

This clonotype was recorded many times. The V gene is TRBV5-6, the J gene TRBJ1-6; 8 nucleotides match TRBD1. The trim removed 3 bases at V and 7 bases at J, leaving 9 bases unmatched. CDR3 size: 16 residues. The germline gives CDR1 SGHDT, CDR2 YYEEEE. CDR3 sequence: CASSYIGQGKNSPLHF. CDR3 coding DNA: TGTGCCAGCAGCTATATAGGACAGGGAAAGAATTCACCCCTCCACTTT.

This clonotype was picked up many times. The chain carries TRBV29-1 and TRBJ2-1; the D is unclear. Deletions cut 6 bases from V and 12 bases from J, with 6 bases between. From germline, CDR1 is SQVTM and CDR2 ANQGSEA. This CDR3 contains 8 residues. Here the CDR3 DNA reads TGCAGCGTGGTGGGGCAGTTCTTC. It translates to CSVVGQFF.

This clonotype has at least ten counts. The chain combines TRBV12-3 or TRBV12-4 with TRBJ1-1; D might be TRBD1 (5 bases). This CDR3 has 14 amino acids. Trimming removed 2 bases from V and 2 bases from J, with 9 bases in between. For the CDR3, the DNA is TGTGCCAGCAGTTTACCCAGGGAAAACACTGAAGCTTTCTTT. Its translation: CASSLPRENTEAFF.

This clonotype showed up many times. The chain carries TRBV5-1 and TRBJ2-7; D remains unclear. Trimming shortened V by 4 bases and J by 3 bases, and 14 bases separated the two germline ends. Per germline, CDR1 SGHRS and CDR2 YFSETQ. The CDR3 consists of 14 residues. For the CDR3, the DNA is TGCGCCAGCAGCCCGGTGAGTTCTAACTACGAGCAGTACTTC. Translating it yields CASSPVSSNYEQYF.

The table lists this clonotype with many counts. The rearrangement uses TRBV20-1 and TRBJ1-6; TRBD1 aligns across 12 bases. This CDR3 comprises 15 residues. J gave up 7 bases and V 5 bases, and 6 bases lay outside the gene matches. Germline V CDR1 and CDR2: DFQATT, SNEGSKA (reference sequence). The CDR3 nucleotides read TGCAGTGCTCGGGACAGGGGGCATCAGAATTCACCCCTCCACTTT. Its translation is CSARDRGHQNSPLHF.

About this clonotype: A much larger clone differs by one base, so this may be a read error. V is TRBV4-1 and J is TRBJ1-1; D possibly corresponds to TRBD1 (6 bases). Germline V gives CDR1 MGHRA, CDR2 YSYEKL. The CDR3 loop spans 13 amino acids. CDR3 sequence (DNA): TGCACCAGCAGCCATCCACAGGGTACTGAAGCTTTCTTT. Protein sequence: CTSSHPQGTEAFF.

The V gene is TRBV20-1, the J gene TRBJ2-7; 12 bases map to TRBD2. The V gene end was trimmed by 0 bases and the J gene end by 4 bases; junction bases not matched to a gene: 4. Looked up from germline, CDR1 is DFQATT and CDR2 is SNEGSKA (reference sequence). The length of the CDR3 is 15 residues. CDR3 in amino acids: CSAREASGRAYEQYF. The CDR3 nucleotides are TGCAGTGCTAGAGAGGCTAGCGGGAGGGCGTACGAGCAGTACTTC.